A selection of T cell receptor beta chains follows, all from one sample in a study of chemoradiotherapy in HPV16-positive cancers. TCRdb's table, derived via immunoSEQ multiplex PCR, lists solely in-frame clones and lacks some. Here the sample spans approximately 5,700 clones, approximately 82% being singletons. This material consisted of tumor tissue, taken from a patient who underwent chemoradiotherapy. These receptors were collected from a human donor with HPV-associated anogenital cancer. Each CDR3 is given with its conserved first and last residue. The D gene is left open where the match is weak. Part of the rows lack a size; the others show once, few, many or a class for expanded clones.

V: TRBV12-2
J: TRBJ1-4
size: -
D: -
CDR3: CASRLAQGVENEKLFF
DNA: TGTGCAAGTCGCTTAGCGCAAGGGGTGGAAAATGAAAAACTGTTTTTT

V: TRBV7-6
J: TRBJ1-4
size: -
D: TRBD1
CDR3: CASSPSSRQGYLLYEKLFF
DNA: TGTGCCAGCAGCCCTAGCTCGCGACAGGGGTATCTTTTGTATGAAAAACTGTTTTTT

V: TRBV30
J: TRBJ2-2
size: -
D: -
CDR3: CAWSVRFNTGELFF
DNA: TGTGCCTGGAGTGTCAGGTTCAACACCGGGGAGCTGTTTTTT

V: TRBV18
J: TRBJ1-6
size: -
D: TRBD1
CDR3: CASSTTGSGNSPLHF
DNA: TGTGCCAGCTCAACGACAGGGAGCGGGAATTCACCCCTCCACTTT

V: TRBV6-1
J: TRBJ1-3
size: once
D: -
CDR3: CASSEQDSGNTIYF
DNA: TGTGCCAGCAGTGAACAGGACAGTGGAAACACCATATATTTT

V: TRBV19
J: TRBJ1-2
size: -
D: -
CDR3: CASSIAGTPLDF
DNA: TGTGCCAGTAGTATAGCCGGAACCCCCCTGGACTTC

V: TRBV2
J: TRBJ2-6
size: -
D: -
CDR3: CASRAGAGANVLTF
DNA: TGTGCCAGCAGGGCAGGGGCGGGGGCCAACGTCCTGACTTTC

V: TRBV6-5
J: TRBJ1-5
size: -
D: -
CDR3: CASSLRRGNQPQHF
DNA: TGTGCCAGCAGTTTACGGCGGGGGAATCAGCCCCAGCATTTT

V: TRBV12-5
J: TRBJ2-5
size: -
D: TRBD1
CDR3: CASGTGGGETQYF
DNA: TGTGCTAGTGGAACAGGGGGCGGAGAGACCCAGTACTTC

V: TRBV6-5
J: TRBJ1-1
size: -
D: -
CDR3: CASSSGSGGTEAFF
DNA: TGTGCCAGCAGTTCAGGGTCAGGTGGCACTGAAGCTTTCTTT

V: TRBV6-6
J: TRBJ2-1
size: -
D: -
CDR3: CASSQTGKGNEQFF
DNA: TGTGCCAGCAGTCAGACCGGAAAGGGCAATGAGCAGTTCTTC

V: TRBV4-3
J: TRBJ1-6
size: -
D: -
CDR3: CASSQAAGRSPLHF
DNA: TGCGCCAGCAGCCAAGCGGCAGGGAGATCACCCCTCCACTTT

V: TRBV7-3
J: TRBJ2-5
size: -
D: -
CDR3: CASSLFSLTQETQYF
DNA: TGTGCCAGCAGCTTATTCAGCCTGACCCAAGAGACCCAGTACTTC

V: TRBV13
J: TRBJ2-1
size: -
D: TRBD2
CDR3: CASSFGGGSYNEQFF
DNA: TGTGCCAGCAGCTTCGGGGGGGGCTCCTACAATGAGCAGTTCTTC

V: TRBV11-2
J: TRBJ2-3
size: -
D: -
CDR3: CASSTRQTDTQYF
DNA: TGTGCCAGCAGCACTCGACAGACAGATACGCAGTATTTT

V: TRBV4-2
J: TRBJ1-1
size: -
D: -
CDR3: CASSPSPTGSTEAFF
DNA: TGTGCCAGCAGCCCCTCCCCAACAGGCTCCACTGAAGCTTTCTTT